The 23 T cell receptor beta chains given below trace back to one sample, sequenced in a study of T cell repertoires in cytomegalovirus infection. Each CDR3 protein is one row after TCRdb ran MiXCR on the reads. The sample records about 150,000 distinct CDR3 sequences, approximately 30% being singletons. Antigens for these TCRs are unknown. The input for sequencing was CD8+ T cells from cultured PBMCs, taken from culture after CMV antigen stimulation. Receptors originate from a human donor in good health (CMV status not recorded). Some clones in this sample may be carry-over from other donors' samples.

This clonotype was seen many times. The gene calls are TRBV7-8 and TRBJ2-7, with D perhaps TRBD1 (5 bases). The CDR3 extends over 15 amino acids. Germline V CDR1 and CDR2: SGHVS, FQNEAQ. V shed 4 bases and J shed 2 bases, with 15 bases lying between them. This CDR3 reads CASSSRSGPPYEQYF. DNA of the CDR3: TGTGCCAGCAGCTCCAGATCAGGGCCCCCCTACGAGCAGTACTTC.

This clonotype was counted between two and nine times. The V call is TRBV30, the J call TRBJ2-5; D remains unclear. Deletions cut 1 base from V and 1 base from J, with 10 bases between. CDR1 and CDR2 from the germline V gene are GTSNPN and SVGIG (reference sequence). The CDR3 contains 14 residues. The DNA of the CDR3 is TGTGCCTGGAGTGACCTATCGACCCAAGAGACCCAGTACTTC. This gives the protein CAWSDLSTQETQYF. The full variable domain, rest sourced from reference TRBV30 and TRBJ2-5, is SQTIHQWPATLVQPVGSPLSLECTVEGTSNPNLYWYRQAAGRGLQLLFYSVGIGQISSEVPQNLSASRPQDRQFILSSKKLLLSDSGFYLCAWSDLSTQETQYFGPGTRLLVL.

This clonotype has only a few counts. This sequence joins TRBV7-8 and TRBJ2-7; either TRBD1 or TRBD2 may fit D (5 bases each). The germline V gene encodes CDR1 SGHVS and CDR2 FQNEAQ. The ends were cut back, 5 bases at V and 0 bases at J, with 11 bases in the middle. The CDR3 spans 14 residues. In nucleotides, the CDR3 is TGTGCCAGCAGCGTCTCTGGGACCTCCTACGAGCAGTACTTC. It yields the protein CASSVSGTSYEQYF.

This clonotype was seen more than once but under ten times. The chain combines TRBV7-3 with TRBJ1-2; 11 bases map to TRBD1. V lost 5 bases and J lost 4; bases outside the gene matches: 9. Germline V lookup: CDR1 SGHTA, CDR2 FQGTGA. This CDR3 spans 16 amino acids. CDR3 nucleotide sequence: TGTGCCAGCAGCCCGGGGCGGACAGGGGGCGGCTATGGCTACACCTTC. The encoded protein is CASSPGRTGGGYGYTF.

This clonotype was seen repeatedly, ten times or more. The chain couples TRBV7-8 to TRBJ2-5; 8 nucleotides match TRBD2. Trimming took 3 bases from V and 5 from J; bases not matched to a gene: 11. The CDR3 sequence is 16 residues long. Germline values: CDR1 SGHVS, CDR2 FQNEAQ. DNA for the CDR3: TGTGCCAGCAGCTTCCTACAGCGGGGGCTAGGGGAGACCCAGTACTTC. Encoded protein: CASSFLQRGLGETQYF.

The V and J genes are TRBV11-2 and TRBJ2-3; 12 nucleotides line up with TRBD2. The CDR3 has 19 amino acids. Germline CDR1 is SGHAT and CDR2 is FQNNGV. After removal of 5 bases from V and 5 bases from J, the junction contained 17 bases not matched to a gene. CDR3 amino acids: CASSDPVASGGARIDTQYF. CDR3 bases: TGTGCCAGCAGCGACCCCGTCGCTAGCGGGGGGGCCCGGATAGATACGCAGTATTTT.

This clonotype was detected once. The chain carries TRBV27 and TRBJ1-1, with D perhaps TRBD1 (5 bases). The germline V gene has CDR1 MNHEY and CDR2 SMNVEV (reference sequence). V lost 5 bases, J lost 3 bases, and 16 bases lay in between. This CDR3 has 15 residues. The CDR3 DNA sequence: TGTGCCAGCAGTCCCCTTGCAGGGAGCGACACTGAAGCTTTCTTT. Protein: CASSPLAGSDTEAFF.

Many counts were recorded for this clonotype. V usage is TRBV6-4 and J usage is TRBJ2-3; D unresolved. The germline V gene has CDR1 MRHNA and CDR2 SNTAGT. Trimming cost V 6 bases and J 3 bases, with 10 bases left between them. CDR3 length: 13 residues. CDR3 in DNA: TGTGCCAGCAGCAAGAGGTCGACAGATACGCAGTATTTT. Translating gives CASSKRSTDTQYF.

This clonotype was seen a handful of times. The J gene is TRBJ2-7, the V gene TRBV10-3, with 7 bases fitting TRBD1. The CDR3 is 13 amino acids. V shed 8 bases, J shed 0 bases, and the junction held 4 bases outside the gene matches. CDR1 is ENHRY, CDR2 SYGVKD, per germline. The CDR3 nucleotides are TGTGCCATCTCGAGGGACAGCTCCTACGAGCAGTACTTC. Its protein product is CAISRDSSYEQYF.

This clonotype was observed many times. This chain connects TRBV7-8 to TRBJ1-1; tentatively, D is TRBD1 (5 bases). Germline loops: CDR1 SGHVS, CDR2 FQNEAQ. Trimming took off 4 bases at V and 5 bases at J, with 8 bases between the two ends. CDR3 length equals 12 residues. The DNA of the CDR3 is TGTGCCAGCAGCTCAGGGAGTACTGAAGCTTTCTTT. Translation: CASSSGSTEAFF.

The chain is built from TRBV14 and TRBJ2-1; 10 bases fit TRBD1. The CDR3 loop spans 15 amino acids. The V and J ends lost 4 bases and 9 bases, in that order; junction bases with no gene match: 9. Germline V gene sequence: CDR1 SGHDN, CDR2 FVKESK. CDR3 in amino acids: CASSRPGQGRVEQFF. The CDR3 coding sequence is TGTGCCAGCAGCCGCCCGGGACAGGGGCGCGTTGAGCAGTTCTTC.

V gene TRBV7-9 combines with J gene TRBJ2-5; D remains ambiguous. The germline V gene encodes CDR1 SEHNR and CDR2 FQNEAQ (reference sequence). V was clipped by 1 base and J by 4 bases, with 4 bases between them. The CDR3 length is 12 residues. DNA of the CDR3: TGTGCCAGCAGCTTAGGAACAGAGACCCAGTACTTC. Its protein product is CASSLGTETQYF.

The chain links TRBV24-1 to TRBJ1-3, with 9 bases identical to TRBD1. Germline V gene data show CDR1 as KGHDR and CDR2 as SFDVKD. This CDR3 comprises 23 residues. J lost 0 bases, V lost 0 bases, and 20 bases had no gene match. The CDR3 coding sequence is TGTGCCACCAGTGATTTGGGAAAAGCCGGACAGGGGTTCTATTCGAGCTCTGGAAACACCATATATTTT. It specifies CATSDLGKAGQGFYSSSGNTIYF.

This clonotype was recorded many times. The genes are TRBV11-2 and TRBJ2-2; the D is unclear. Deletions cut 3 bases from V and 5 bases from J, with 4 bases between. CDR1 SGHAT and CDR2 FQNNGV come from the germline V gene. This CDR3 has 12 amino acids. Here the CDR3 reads CASSLGTGELFF. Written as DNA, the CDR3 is TGTGCCAGCAGCTTGGGGACCGGGGAGCTGTTTTTT.

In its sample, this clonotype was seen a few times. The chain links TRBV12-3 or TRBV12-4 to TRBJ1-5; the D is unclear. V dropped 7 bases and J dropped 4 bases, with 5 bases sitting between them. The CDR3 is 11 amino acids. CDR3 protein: CASTRNQPQHF. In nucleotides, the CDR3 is TGTGCCAGCACGAGGAATCAGCCCCAGCATTTT.

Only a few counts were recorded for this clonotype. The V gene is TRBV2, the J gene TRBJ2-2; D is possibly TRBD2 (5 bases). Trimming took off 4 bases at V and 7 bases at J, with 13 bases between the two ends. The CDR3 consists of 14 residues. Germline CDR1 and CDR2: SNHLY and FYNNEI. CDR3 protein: CASSVLTEGGELFF. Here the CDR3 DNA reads TGTGCCAGCAGTGTATTAACAGAGGGCGGGGAGCTGTTTTTT.

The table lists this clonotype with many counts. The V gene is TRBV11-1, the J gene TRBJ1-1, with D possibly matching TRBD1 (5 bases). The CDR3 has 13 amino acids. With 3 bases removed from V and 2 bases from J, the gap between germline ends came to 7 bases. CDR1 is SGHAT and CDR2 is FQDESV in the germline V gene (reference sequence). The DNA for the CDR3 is TGTGCCAGCAGCTTCGGGGCTAACACTGAAGCTTTCTTT. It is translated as CASSFGANTEAFF.

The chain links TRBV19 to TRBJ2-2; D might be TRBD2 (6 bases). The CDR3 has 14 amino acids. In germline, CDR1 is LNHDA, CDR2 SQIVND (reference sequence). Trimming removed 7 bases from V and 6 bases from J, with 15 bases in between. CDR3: CASNPGGRAGELFF. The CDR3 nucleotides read TGTGCCAGTAACCCAGGAGGGCGAGCCGGGGAGCTGTTTTTT.

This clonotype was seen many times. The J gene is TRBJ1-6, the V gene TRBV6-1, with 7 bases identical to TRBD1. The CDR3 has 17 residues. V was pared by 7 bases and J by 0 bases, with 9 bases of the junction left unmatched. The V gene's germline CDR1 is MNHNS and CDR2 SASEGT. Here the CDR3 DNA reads TGTGCCAGCACCTCCACAGGGGCTAGCTCCTATAATTCACCCCTCCACTTT. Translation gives CASTSTGASSYNSPLHF.

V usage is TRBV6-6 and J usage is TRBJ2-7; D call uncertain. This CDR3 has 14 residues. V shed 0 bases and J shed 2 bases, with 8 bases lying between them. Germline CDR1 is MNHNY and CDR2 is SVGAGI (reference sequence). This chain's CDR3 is CASSYSPGTYEQYF. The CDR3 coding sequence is TGTGCCAGCAGTTACTCCCCCGGAACCTACGAGCAGTACTTC.

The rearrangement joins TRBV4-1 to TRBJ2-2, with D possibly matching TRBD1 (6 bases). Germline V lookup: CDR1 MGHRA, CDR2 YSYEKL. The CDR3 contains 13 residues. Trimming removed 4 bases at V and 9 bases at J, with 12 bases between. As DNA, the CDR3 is TGCGCCAGCAGCCTGACAGGAGAACGGGAGCTGTTTTTT. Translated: CASSLTGERELFF.

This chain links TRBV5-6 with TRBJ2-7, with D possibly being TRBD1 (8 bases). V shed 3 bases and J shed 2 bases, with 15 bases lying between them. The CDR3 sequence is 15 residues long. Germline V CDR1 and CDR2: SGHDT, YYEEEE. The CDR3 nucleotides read TGTGCCAGCAGCTCGGACAGGGAGGGGACCTACGAGCAGTACTTC. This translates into CASSSDREGTYEQYF.

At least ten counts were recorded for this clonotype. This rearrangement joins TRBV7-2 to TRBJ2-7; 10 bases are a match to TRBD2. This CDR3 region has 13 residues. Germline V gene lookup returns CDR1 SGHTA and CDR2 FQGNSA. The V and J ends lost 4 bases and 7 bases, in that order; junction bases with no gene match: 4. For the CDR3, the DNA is TGTGCCAGCAGCTGGGGACTAGCGCTTGAGCAGTACTTC. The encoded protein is CASSWGLALEQYF.